This TCR beta chain appears in the sequencing data of a study of blood T cell repertoires in COVID-19. The table came from immunoSEQ multiplex PCR; TCRdb's copy has only in-frame clones and leaves some out. Among about 300,000 clones listed, just under 90% were seen once. The sequenced sample consisted of PBMCs or T cells enriched from blood (not recorded which). This TCR came from a woman aged 45-65 years who had been exposed to COVID-19.

The CDR3 here is CASSYSRGALNEQFF. The CDR3 DNA is TGTGCCAGCAGTTACTCACGGGGGGCCCTCAATGAGCAGTTCTTC. The J gene is TRBJ2-1, the V gene TRBV6-5, with a weak D call TRBD2 (7 bases). This CDR3 is 15 amino acids long. With 0 bases removed from V and 6 bases from J, the gap between germline ends came to 12 bases. Germline V gene sequence: CDR1 MNHEY, CDR2 SVGAGI.